These 18 T cell receptor beta chains came from one sample sequenced in a study of blood T cells in healthy people across ages. The use of a sample-barcoded 5' primer and a J-beta primer mix characterized a second PCR of roughly 6 to 11 cycles. TCRdb re-analysed the 5' RACE reads in MiXCR, keeping a single row per CDR3 protein. The repertoire holds approximately 2,000,000 distinct CDR3 sequences, with 30% to 40% as singletons. The sequenced sample consisted of blood. The receptors were sampled from a human donor in good health.

The chain carries TRBV3-1 and TRBJ2-4; weak D call: TRBD2 (6 bases). Matching the DNA end better, TRBJ2-5 makes the J call doubtful. CDR3 length: 13 amino acids. The V gene's germline CDR1 is LGHDT and CDR2 YNNKEL (reference sequence). In DNA, the CDR3 is TGTGCCAGCAGCCAGATCCCCGGGGGGACCCAGTACTTC. Translating gives CASSQIPGGTQYF.

This chain connects TRBV19 to TRBJ1-6; D not resolved. CDR3 size: 14 residues. Germline V gene lookup returns CDR1 LNHDA and CDR2 SQIVND (reference sequence). V was clipped by 2 bases and J by 11 bases, with 13 bases between them. CDR3 sequence reads: CASSITGRDPPLHF. The CDR3 coding sequence is TGTGCCAGTAGTATAACGGGGAGGGATCCACCCCTCCACTTT. The full variable domain, in which reference TRBV19 and TRBJ1-6 provide the parts outside the CDR3, is DGGITQSPKYLFRKEGQNVTLSCEQNLNHDAMYWYRQDPGQGLRLIYYSQIVNDFQKGDIAEGYSVSREKKESFPLTVTSAQKNPTAFYLCASSITGRDPPLHFGNGTRLTVT.

J is TRBJ2-1 and V is TRBV5-1; 7 bases are a match to TRBD2. Germline assignment: CDR1 SGHRS and CDR2 YFSETQ. Trimming removed 0 bases from V and 6 bases from J; junction bases left unmatched: 6. CDR3 length: 15 residues. The CDR3 sequence: CASSLAGTKVNEQFF. DNA for the CDR3: TGCGCCAGCAGCTTGGCCGGGACTAAAGTCAATGAGCAGTTCTTC.

In its sample, this clonotype was seen a few times. J is TRBJ1-4 and V is TRBV6-5, with a possible D match to TRBD1 (6 bases). Trimming took off 5 bases at V and 3 bases at J, with 16 bases between the two ends. The CDR3 runs to 16 residues. Per the germline V gene, CDR1 is MNHEY and CDR2 is SVGAGI. Here the CDR3 reads CASSRTERPANEKLFF. CDR3 sequence (DNA): TGTGCCAGCAGTCGGACAGAGCGACCGGCTAATGAAAAACTGTTTTTT.

The chain uses TRBV12-3 or TRBV12-4 and TRBJ1-5, with a weak D call TRBD1 (5 bases). The CDR3 totals 14 residues. V lost 7 bases and J lost 4, with 14 bases in between. The CDR3 nucleotides read TGTGCCAGCACCTTCGGGGGAATAAATCAGCCCCAGCATTTT. Translated, it gives CASTFGGINQPQHF.

Concerning this clonotype itself: One end of the junction is discordant with germline, which a read error may explain. The rearrangement uses TRBV4-1 and TRBJ1-2, with D possibly being TRBD1 (5 bases). The CDR3 extends over 15 amino acids. Germline-derived CDR1 and CDR2 are MGHRA and YSYEKL. CDR3 protein: CASSQEEGATYGYSF. The CDR3 DNA reads as TGCGCCAGCAGCCAAGAGGAAGGGGCGACTTACGGCTACAGCTTC.

This clonotype has more than one count but fewer than ten. The chain is built from TRBV11-2 and TRBJ2-5; TRBD2 matches 11 bases. The CDR3 runs 16 residues. The trim removed 5 bases at V and 2 bases at J, leaving 7 bases unmatched. Germline values: CDR1 SGHAT, CDR2 FQNNGV. In DNA, the CDR3 is TGTGCCAGCAGCCAAGGGACTAGCGGTTATCAAGAGACCCAGTACTTC. It yields the protein CASSQGTSGYQETQYF.

This clonotype was observed a few times. The CDR3 is CASSVAVEREAQYF. CDR3 coding DNA: TGTGCCAGCAGCGTTGCTGTCGAAAGGGAGGCCCAGTACTTC. The J gene is TRBJ2-5, the V gene TRBV9; TRBD2 might be the D (6 bases). The germline CDR1 and CDR2 sequences are SGDLS and YYNGEE. The ends were cut back, 2 bases at V and 9 bases at J, with 17 bases in the middle. This CDR3 is built from 14 residues. Variable domain in full (rest from reference TRBV9 and TRBJ2-5): DSGVTQTPKHLITATGQRVTLRCSPRSGDLSVYWYQQSLDQGLQFLIQYYNGEERAKGNILERFSAQQFPDLHSELNLSSLELGDSALYFCASSVAVEREAQYFGPGTRLLVL.

The rearrangement uses TRBV20-1 and TRBJ2-7, with D tentatively TRBD1 (6 bases). V was clipped by 5 bases and J by 2 bases, with 13 bases between them. CDR3 length: 13 residues. CDR1 is DFQATT, CDR2 SNEGSKA, per germline (reference sequence). This chain's CDR3 is CSAQDSRAYEQYF. CDR3 bases: TGCAGTGCTCAGGACAGTCGGGCCTACGAGCAGTACTTC.

The rearrangement joins TRBV7-2 to TRBJ1-2; weak D call: TRBD1 (5 bases). The CDR3 extends over 14 amino acids. From germline, CDR1 is SGHTA and CDR2 FQGNSA. The ends were cut back, 5 bases at V and 5 bases at J, with 15 bases in the middle. The DNA of the CDR3 is TGTGCCAGCAGCCCGGGACGAAATAGATATGGCTACACCTTC. Protein: CASSPGRNRYGYTF.

This clonotype has only a few counts. The CDR3 nucleotides read TGTGCCAGCAGTTTGGCGGGACAGGAAGCTTATGGCTACACCTTC. Translation gives CASSLAGQEAYGYTF. The rearrangement uses TRBV28 and TRBJ1-2; 8 bases are a match to TRBD1. After removal of 3 bases from V and 5 bases from J, the junction contained 8 bases not matched to a gene. There are 15 residues in the CDR3. Germline lookup yields CDR1 MDHEN and CDR2 SYDVKM.

This clonotype showed up just once. The chain is built from TRBV12-5 and TRBJ2-7; 10 nucleotides align to TRBD2. Germline CDR1 reads LGHNT; CDR2 reads FRNRAP. The CDR3 covers 17 residues. The ends lost 2 bases at V and 0 bases at J; junction bases unmatched: 7. Written as DNA, the CDR3 is TGTGCTAGTGGTTTGTTCCCTAGCGGGGGCCGCTCCTACGAGCAGTACTTC. Translation: CASGLFPSGGRSYEQYF.

With respect to this clonotype: One end of the junction varies from germline; a read error may be responsible. The genes are TRBV28 and TRBJ2-7; D is undetermined. Germline V gives CDR1 MDHEN, CDR2 SYDVKM. The CDR3 has 11 residues. DNA for the CDR3: TGTGCCAGCAGTCACTCCTACGAGCGGTACTTC. It yields the protein CASSHSYERYF.

CDR3 amino acids: CSVGGQGAGANVLTF. Written as DNA, the CDR3 is TGCAGCGTTGGGGGTCAGGGGGCTGGGGCCAACGTCCTGACTTTC. This chain joins TRBV29-1 and TRBJ2-6, with TRBD1 matching over 7 bases. CDR3 size: 15 residues. CDR1 is SQVTM and CDR2 is ANQGSEA in the germline V gene. Trimming at V came to 4 bases and at J to 2 bases, leaving 5 bases not matched to a gene.

This clonotype has more than one count but fewer than ten. The genes are TRBV5-5 and TRBJ1-1; possible D gene TRBD1, 5 bases. The CDR3 runs 16 residues. V dropped 3 bases and J dropped 0 bases, with 15 bases sitting between them. Germline assignment: CDR1 SGHKS and CDR2 YYEKEE (reference sequence). CDR3 in DNA: TGTGCCAGCAGCTCTCACCCGGGGGGGATGAACACTGAAGCTTTCTTT. Translation: CASSSHPGGMNTEAFF.

CDR3 residues: CASSPAGTGGADTQYF. The CDR3 DNA is TGTGCCAGCAGTCCCGCCGGGACAGGGGGCGCAGATACGCAGTATTTT. This chain links TRBV12-3 or TRBV12-4 with TRBJ2-3; TRBD1 matches at 12 bases. The length of the CDR3 is 16 residues. Trimming cost V 5 bases and J 4 bases; bases outside gene matches: 7.

This sequence joins TRBV3-1 and TRBJ1-2; no definite D call. The V end lost 4 bases, the J end lost 0 bases, and 9 bases lay between the germline ends. CDR1 is LGHDT and CDR2 is YNNKEL in the germline V gene (reference sequence). The CDR3 contains 14 residues. Here the CDR3 reads CASSPYSANYGYTF. For the CDR3, the DNA is TGTGCCAGCAGCCCGTACTCCGCTAACTATGGCTACACCTTC.

The chain couples TRBV12-3 or TRBV12-4 to TRBJ1-5; D is uncertain. The CDR3 covers 15 residues. The V and J ends lost 3 bases and 6 bases respectively, with 15 bases between them. The CDR3 DNA is TGTGCCAGCAGTTTGGGAGGGCTCCTGGGTCAGCCCCAGCATTTT. Its protein product is CASSLGGLLGQPQHF.